Listed below are T cell receptor beta chains from one sample, sequenced in a study of blood T cell repertoires in COVID-19. The assay was immunoSEQ multiplex PCR, and TCRdb's table has in-frame clones only and misses some. The top ten clones hold less than 6.5% of a sample with 160,000 or so clones, approximately 85% of them seen once. Material for sequencing was peripheral blood. Receptor source: a woman in her fifties or sixties with COVID-19, enrolled during active disease. CDR3s include the opening cysteine and the closing phenylalanine or tryptophan. D genes are given only for firm matches. The size of a clone is reported for some rows only, either as once, few or many, or as a class for expanded clones.

j_gene: TRBJ2-5; d_gene: .; abundance: .; len: 13; v_gene: TRBV4-1; CDR3aa: CASSQQGWETQYF; CDR3nt: TGCGCCAGCAGCCAACAGGGTTGGGAGACCCAGTACTTC
j_gene: TRBJ2-2; d_gene: .; abundance: .; len: 17; v_gene: TRBV11-3; CDR3aa: CASSLSSGGANTGELFF; CDR3nt: TGTGCCAGCAGCTTAAGTAGCGGTGGTGCGAACACCGGGGAGCTGTTTTTT
j_gene: TRBJ2-5; d_gene: TRBD1; abundance: .; len: 15; v_gene: TRBV7-7; CDR3aa: CASSSRDRGRETQYF; CDR3nt: TGTGCTAGCAGCTCACGGGACAGGGGGCGAGAGACCCAGTACTTC
j_gene: TRBJ2-4; d_gene: .; abundance: few; len: 14; v_gene: TRBV7-2; CDR3aa: CASSSPQTPNIQYF; CDR3nt: TGTGCCAGCAGCTCCCCCCAGACACCAAACATTCAGTACTTC
j_gene: TRBJ2-7; d_gene: .; abundance: .; len: 14; v_gene: TRBV18; CDR3aa: CASSPPDTSYEQYF; CDR3nt: TGTGCCAGCTCACCACCGGACACCTCCTACGAGCAGTACTTC
j_gene: TRBJ2-5; d_gene: .; abundance: .; len: 13; v_gene: TRBV29-1; CDR3aa: CSVVRDTKETQYF; CDR3nt: TGCAGCGTTGTCCGGGACACAAAAGAGACCCAGTACTTC
j_gene: TRBJ2-7; d_gene: TRBD1; abundance: once; len: 14; v_gene: TRBV11-2; CDR3aa: CASSSRDSSYEQYF; CDR3nt: TGTGCCAGCAGCTCCCGGGACAGCTCCTACGAGCAGTACTTC
j_gene: TRBJ1-1; d_gene: .; abundance: .; len: 15; v_gene: TRBV11-3; CDR3aa: CASSFNGEGDTEAFF; CDR3nt: TGTGCCAGCTCGTTCAACGGGGAGGGGGACACTGAAGCTTTCTTT
j_gene: TRBJ1-5; d_gene: TRBD1; abundance: .; len: 15; v_gene: TRBV12-5; CDR3aa: CASGLVQGSGQPQHF; CDR3nt: TGTGCTAGTGGTTTGGTACAGGGGTCTGGTCAGCCCCAGCATTTT
j_gene: TRBJ1-5; d_gene: TRBD1; abundance: .; len: 15; v_gene: TRBV7-2; CDR3aa: CASSSTTGINQPQHF; CDR3nt: TGTGCCAGCAGCTCTACGACAGGGATAAATCAGCCCCAGCATTTT
j_gene: TRBJ1-1; d_gene: .; abundance: .; len: 14; v_gene: TRBV19; CDR3aa: CASSILGGSTEAFF; CDR3nt: TGTGCCAGTAGTATTTTAGGGGGAAGCACTGAAGCTTTCTTT
j_gene: TRBJ2-7; d_gene: .; abundance: .; len: 15; v_gene: TRBV11-1; CDR3aa: CASSSSIDGAYEQYF; CDR3nt: TGTGCCAGCAGCTCATCCATCGACGGAGCCTACGAGCAGTACTTC
j_gene: TRBJ2-5; d_gene: .; abundance: .; len: 11; v_gene: TRBV30; CDR3aa: CAWTVSETQYF; CDR3nt: TGTGCCTGGACGGTTTCAGAGACCCAGTACTTC
j_gene: TRBJ2-5; d_gene: .; abundance: once; len: 14; v_gene: TRBV6-5; CDR3aa: CASRSTGGGETQYF; CDR3nt: TGTGCCAGCAGATCAACAGGGGGAGGGGAGACCCAGTACTTC
j_gene: TRBJ1-1; d_gene: .; abundance: once; len: 16; v_gene: TRBV21-1; CDR3aa: CASTESQGAGNTEAFF; CDR3nt: TGTGCCAGCACCGAGTCACAGGGGGCCGGGAACACTGAAGCTTTCTTT
j_gene: TRBJ2-5; d_gene: TRBD2; abundance: few; len: 17; v_gene: TRBV4-3; CDR3aa: CASSQALLAGGDETQYF; CDR3nt: TGCGCCAGCAGCCAAGCATTGCTAGCGGGGGGTGATGAGACCCAGTACTTC
j_gene: TRBJ2-1; d_gene: .; abundance: once; len: 13; v_gene: TRBV24-1; CDR3aa: CATSLPGENEQFF; CDR3nt: TGTGCCACCAGTCTCCCGGGGGAAAATGAGCAGTTCTTC
j_gene: TRBJ2-5; d_gene: .; abundance: .; len: 12; v_gene: TRBV11-2; CDR3aa: CASSAFEETQYF; CDR3nt: TGTGCCAGCAGCGCATTCGAGGAGACCCAGTACTTC
j_gene: TRBJ2-3; d_gene: .; abundance: .; len: 14; v_gene: TRBV3-1/TRBV3-2; CDR3aa: CASSQGASTDTQYF; CDR3nt: TGTGCCAGCAGCCAGGGAGCTAGCACAGATACGCAGTATTTT
j_gene: TRBJ2-7; d_gene: TRBD1; abundance: .; len: 14; v_gene: TRBV6-2/TRBV6-3; CDR3aa: CASSRDRGSGEQYF; CDR3nt: TGTGCCAGCAGTCGCGACAGGGGCTCGGGCGAGCAGTACTTC
j_gene: TRBJ2-3; d_gene: TRBD2; abundance: .; len: 18; v_gene: TRBV19; CDR3aa: CASGPIPRGLAETDTQYF; CDR3nt: TGTGCCAGTGGACCGATCCCTAGAGGACTAGCGGAAACAGATACGCAGTATTTT
j_gene: TRBJ2-2; d_gene: .; abundance: .; len: 14; v_gene: TRBV6-5; CDR3aa: CASTGSTGTGELFF; CDR3nt: TGTGCCAGCACCGGGTCAACAGGGACCGGGGAGCTGTTTTTT